This TCR beta chain was found in a study of cytomegalovirus exposure and HLA in healthy donors. Findings and caveats of the study: The classifier, whose performance was assessed in both the original and validation cohorts, reportedly diagnosed cytomegalovirus status with high specificity and sensitivity. Rare TCR sequences predominated, though certain public TCRs were found in many donors. Researchers counted 164 TCR beta chains as cytomegalovirus-associated.

Germline CDR1 reads SGHTA; CDR2 reads FQGTGA. This CDR3 is 14 amino acids long. V shed 5 bases, J shed 7 bases, and the junction held 6 bases outside the gene matches. Libraries were prepared by immunoSEQ multiplex PCR; TCRdb keeps only in-frame clonotypes and omits some of them. The sample has about 110,000 clones, 85% to 90% seen once; the top ten hold about 2%. In the case of this clone: As yet, its antigen is unknown.

The sample taken for sequencing was PBMCs. This TCR was recovered from a woman younger than 35 in good health and CMV-seronegative. The chain has TRBV7-3 and TRBJ2-2, with 8 bases aligning to TRBD1. The CDR3 DNA is TGTGCCAGCAGCATCTCAGGGGGCGGCGGGGAGCTGTTTTTT. This codes for CASSISGGGGELFF.